This T cell receptor beta chain was sequenced during a study of cytomegalovirus exposure and HLA in healthy donors. Findings and caveats of the study: In a later analysis, several top co-occurrence clusters appeared linked to parvovirus B19, influenza, CMV and Epstein-Barr virus.

Regarding this clone: As yet, its antigen is unknown.

It was with 60 Vbeta and 13 Jbeta primers that the PCR ran. Some clones are missing from TCRdb's copy, which holds only in-frame ones; the method was immunoSEQ multiplex PCR. Found here are about 130,000 clones, roughly 83% of them singletons; the top ten hold 1.5% to 2.5%. The V end was cut by 4 bases, the J end by 8 bases, with 14 bases between. The CDR3 has 12 amino acids. Germline V gene data show CDR1 as GTSNPN and CDR2 as SVGIG (reference sequence). The sequencing sample was made of PBMCs. The receptor comes from a man aged 18 to 35 in good health and CMV-seronegative. The chain uses TRBV30 and TRBJ1-2; D possibly corresponds to TRBD1 (5 bases). The CDR3 here is CAWNLGGYGYTF. CDR3 nucleotides: TGTGCCTGGAATCTGGGGGGATACGGCTACACCTTC.